This TCR beta chain was sequenced in a study of cytotoxic CD8 clonotypes in ibrutinib-treated CLL. Study details: Treatment had run for a median about twelve months, range 6 to 36, when response samples were taken.

Only in-frame clones appear in the TCRdb table, and some are missing; sequencing was by immunoSEQ multiplex PCR. The sample has 29,000 or so clones; approximately 71% are singletons. Overall study findings and caveats: Researchers report that baseline clonality outpaced age-matched healthy donors and tracked circulating CD8+ T-cell counts.

Cryopreserved PBMCs provided roughly 2 micrograms of genomic DNA for the TCR beta libraries. With V trimmed by 0 bases and J by 5 bases, 5 bases remained unmatched. The length of the CDR3 is 16 residues. CDR1 LGHNA and CDR2 YNFKEQ come from the germline V gene. A remark on this clone: Its matching antigen is unknown.

The sequence was obtained from a human donor with chronic lymphocytic leukemia. The chain couples TRBV4-2 to TRBJ2-2, with 8 bases lining up with TRBD2. The input for sequencing was PBMCs, taken after 24 months of ibrutinib treatment. CDR3 in amino acids: CASSQDGGASTGELFF. The CDR3 DNA reads TGTGCCAGCAGCCAAGACGGGGGGGCGAGTACCGGGGAGCTGTTTTTT.